Listed below are T cell receptor beta chains from one sample, sequenced in a study of T cell clonotyping in hematopoietic cell transplantation. The assay was immunoSEQ multiplex PCR, and TCRdb's table has in-frame clones only and misses some. Of around 37,000 clones listed, 95% are singletons. The sequencing sample was made of peripheral blood mononuclear cells. The receptors come from a man aged 30-40 years in good health. Some clones in this sample may be carry-over from other donors' samples. Each CDR3 is given with its conserved first and last residue. A D gene is named only where the DNA matches it firmly. Clone size appears in some rows only: once, few, many, or a class for an expanded clone.

J | size | D | V | DNA | CDR3
TRBJ2-7 | few | - | TRBV10-2 | TGCGCCAGCAGGGGTTCCGGGACTCCCACAGTCTTC | CASRGSGTPTVF
TRBJ2-7 | - | TRBD1 | TRBV11-3 | TGTGCCAGCAGCCCAGGGGGACAGGGGAGCGAGCAGTACTTC | CASSPGGQGSEQYF
TRBJ1-4 | - | TRBD1 | TRBV11-2 | TGTGCCAGCAGCTTGTCCGTGGGGGGGACAGTACCTAATGAAAAACTGTTTTTT | CASSLSVGGTVPNEKLFF
TRBJ2-7 | - | - | TRBV5-4 | TGTGCCAGCAGCTCAGACATAGGGTACGAGCAGTACTTC | CASSSDIGYEQYF
TRBJ1-2 | - | TRBD1 | TRBV30 | TGTGCCTGGAGTGTACAGGGGGCGGGAGGCTACACCTTC | CAWSVQGAGGYTF
TRBJ2-4 | - | - | TRBV9 | TGTGCCAGCAGCGTATTAGGAGGAGAAAACATTCAGTACTTC | CASSVLGGENIQYF
TRBJ1-1 | - | - | TRBV7-8 | TGTGCCAGCAGCCCCCACAGGGTCCAGAACACTGAAGCTTTCTTT | CASSPHRVQNTEAFF
TRBJ2-1 | once | - | TRBV6-1 | TGTGCCAGCAGTGAATGGCGACAGATCAATGAGCAGTTCTTC | CASSEWRQINEQFF
TRBJ2-7 | - | TRBD1 | TRBV5-4 | TGTGCCAGCAGCTTGGGTTTGTCGACAGGGACCTCCTACGAGCAGTACTTC | CASSLGLSTGTSYEQYF
TRBJ1-1 | few | - | TRBV5-1 | TGCGCCAGCAGCTTTACAGAGAACACTGAAGCTTTCTTT | CASSFTENTEAFF
TRBJ1-4 | - | TRBD1 | TRBV7-3 | TGTGCCAACAAGTTGGGGACAGGGGCCAATGAAAAACTGTTTTTT | CANKLGTGANEKLFF
TRBJ1-1 | - | - | TRBV29-1 | TGCAGCGTTAGGACGAACACTGAAGCTTTCTTT | CSVRTNTEAFF
TRBJ1-1 | - | - | TRBV6-4 | TGTGCCAGCAGCGAAGCAGCGAACACTGAAGCTTTCTTT | CASSEAANTEAFF
TRBJ1-2 | - | - | TRBV4-2 | TGTGCCAGCAGCCAAGATCTTCAGGGATACTATGGCTACACCTTC | CASSQDLQGYYGYTF
TRBJ2-7 | - | - | TRBV27 | TGTGCCAGCAGATTTGGCGGGGCCGCCCCCCGTTTCGCCTACGAGCAGTACTTC | CASRFGGAAPRFAYEQYF
TRBJ1-5 | - | TRBD1 | TRBV7-6 | TGTGCCACCCCTATTGAACCGGGGACAGGGAGAAGTCAGCCCCAGCATTTT | CATPIEPGTGRSQPQHF
TRBJ1-1 | - | TRBD1 | TRBV27 | TGTGCCAGCAGTTTATTACAAGGGGGCCCCACTGAAGCTTTCTTT | CASSLLQGGPTEAFF
TRBJ2-3 | - | TRBD1 | TRBV14 | TGTGCCAGCAGCCACGACAGGGCTTGGGCAGATACGCAGTATTTT | CASSHDRAWADTQYF
TRBJ2-2 | - | - | TRBV5-1 | TGCGCCAGCAGCTTCAGAGGGAGCGCGAACACCGGGGAGCTGTTTTTT | CASSFRGSANTGELFF
TRBJ2-1 | - | - | TRBV11-2 | TGTGCCAGCAGCTCAGACAGACACAATGAGCAGTTCTTC | CASSSDRHNEQFF
TRBJ1-2 | - | - | TRBV19 | TGTGCCAGTAGTATAGATGGAGGGTTTCGCGGCTACACCTTC | CASSIDGGFRGYTF
TRBJ2-2 | - | - | TRBV7-6 | TGTGCCAGCAGCTTAAACCAGGGAGAAACCGGGGAGCTGTTTTTT | CASSLNQGETGELFF
TRBJ2-2 | once | TRBD1 | TRBV9 | TGTGCCAGCAGCTGGGACAGCACCGGGGAGCTGTTTTTT | CASSWDSTGELFF
TRBJ2-6 | - | - | TRBV9 | TGTGCCAGCAGCGAAAACAGGGCCGGGGCCAACGTCCTGACTTTC | CASSENRAGANVLTF
TRBJ2-3 | - | TRBD2 | TRBV7-9 | TGTGCCAGCAGCCTTCATAATGCTAGCGGGTTTAGCACAGATACGCAGTATTTT | CASSLHNASGFSTDTQYF
TRBJ2-5 | - | - | TRBV5-5 | TGTGCCAGCAGCTTGGGTCAACCGGGGGAGACCCAGTACTTC | CASSLGQPGETQYF
TRBJ2-7 | few | - | TRBV5-6 | TGTGCCAGCAGCACCGACAGAAGCTCCTACGAGCAGTACTTC | CASSTDRSSYEQYF
TRBJ1-5 | - | - | TRBV6-6 | TGTGCCAGCAGTTACTTCCCTGGGGGAAGCAATCAGCCCCAGCATTTT | CASSYFPGGSNQPQHF
TRBJ1-5 | - | - | TRBV7-9 | TGTGCCAGCAGCCCCACCGGGACTGGGGTTAGGGAGCCCCAGCATTTT | CASSPTGTGVREPQHF
TRBJ2-7 | - | - | TRBV9 | TGTGCCAGCAGCCCCAGCGGAGGGGTGGACGAGCAGTACTTC | CASSPSGGVDEQYF
TRBJ1-1 | - | TRBD1 | TRBV14 | TGTGCCAGCAGCGACAGGGCCTTCAGGAACACTGAAGCTTTCTTT | CASSDRAFRNTEAFF
TRBJ1-3 | - | - | TRBV2 | TGTGCCAGCAGGGGGACAAGCGGAGAAGGAACTGGAAACACCATATATTTT | CASRGTSGEGTGNTIYF
TRBJ1-5 | - | - | TRBV12-5 | TGTGCTAGTGGTGGGGGACTAAGGGCAGGGGTGTTTCGGGATCAGCCCCAGCATTTT | CASGGGLRAGVFRDQPQHF
TRBJ2-7 | - | TRBD1 | TRBV4-2 | TGTGCCAGCAGCCAAGTGGTTCTACAGGGGGCAGACGAGCAGTACTTC | CASSQVVLQGADEQYF
TRBJ2-1 | - | - | TRBV6-4 | TGTGCCAGCAGTGACTCAGCGGGCGGGGGCCAAGAGAATTACAATGAGCAGTTCTTC | CASSDSAGGGQENYNEQFF
TRBJ2-1 | - | - | TRBV6-5 | TGTGCCAGCAGCGTCGGACTCTTGGGTGAGCAGTTCTTC | CASSVGLLGEQFF
TRBJ2-3 | - | - | TRBV15 | TGTGCCACCAGACGAGACACAGATACGCAGTATTTT | CATRRDTDTQYF
TRBJ1-1 | - | - | TRBV11-2 | TGTGCCAGCAGCTTAGGCCCCCCGGGAGTTGGAGCTTTCTTT | CASSLGPPGVGAFF
TRBJ2-5 | - | TRBD1 | TRBV5-1 | TGCGCCAGCAGCTTGGGCGTCGGGACAGGGGGCCAGGAGACCCAGTACTTC | CASSLGVGTGGQETQYF
TRBJ2-3 | - | - | TRBV9 | TGTGCCAGCAGCGTAGCTGTAGGGCCGCAGTATTTT | CASSVAVGPQYF
TRBJ1-1 | - | TRBD1 | TRBV11-2 | TGTGCCAGCAGCTTCGGGACAGGGGGCGCGAACACTGAAGCTTTCTTT | CASSFGTGGANTEAFF
TRBJ2-7 | - | - | TRBV29-1 | TGCAGCGTTGTAGGGGGAGTCGACGAGCAGTACTTC | CSVVGGVDEQYF
TRBJ2-3 | - | TRBD2 | TRBV14 | TGTGCCAGCAGCCCGACTCCGGGACTAGCACATACCACAGATACGCAGTATTTT | CASSPTPGLAHTTDTQYF
TRBJ1-1 | - | - | TRBV19 | TGTGCCAGTAGGGTACTGAGGGGTGAAGCTTTCTTT | CASRVLRGEAFF